These T cell receptor beta chains were read from a single sample in a study of OX40 agonist ivuxolimab in advanced cancers. Generated by immunoSEQ multiplex PCR, the TCRdb table keeps only in-frame clones and is missing some. The table records roughly 64,000 clones, 70% to 90% of them present only once. Source: CD4+ or CD8+ T cells sorted from blood, taken in a trial of the OX40 agonist ivuxolimab. These receptors all come from an adult with an advanced solid tumor such as melanoma, head and neck, liver or kidney cancer. CDR3s include the opening cysteine and the closing phenylalanine or tryptophan. The D gene is left open where the match is weak. Not all rows give a size; the values are once, few, many and, for expanded clones, a class.

clone_size | d_call | j_call | v_call | cdr3_aa | cdr3_nt
few | . | TRBJ2-7 | TRBV6-1 | CASTEAALRSEQYF | TGTGCCAGCACCGAAGCAGCACTGAGGAGCGAGCAGTACTTC
once | . | TRBJ2-7 | TRBV5-5 | CASSLEQFGQGREQYF | TGTGCCAGCAGCTTGGAGCAGTTCGGGCAGGGGAGAGAGCAGTACTTC
. | . | TRBJ1-5 | TRBV28 | CASSRTQPQHF | TGTGCCAGCAGTCGTACTCAGCCCCAGCATTTT
. | TRBD1 | TRBJ1-5 | TRBV6-5 | CASRTIQGVSQPQHF | TGTGCCAGCAGAACCATACAGGGGGTGAGTCAGCCCCAGCATTTT
. | . | TRBJ2-1 | TRBV6-5 | CASSPPGRHNEQFF | TGTGCCAGCTCCCCCCCGGGGAGACACAATGAGCAGTTCTTC
. | TRBD1 | TRBJ2-2 | TRBV10-3 | CAITGQGNTGELFF | TGTGCCATCACGGGACAGGGCAACACCGGGGAGCTGTTTTTT
. | . | TRBJ1-4 | TRBV6-1 | CAISSTGQLNEKLFF | TGTGCCATTTCCTCGACAGGCCAACTAAATGAAAAACTGTTTTTT
. | TRBD1 | TRBJ1-2 | TRBV19 | CASSDRASGGYTF | TGTGCCAGCAGTGACAGGGCGTCGGGTGGCTACACCTTC
. | TRBD1 | TRBJ1-4 | TRBV11-2 | CASSFRGTGLGEKLFF | TGTGCCAGCAGCTTCCGAGGGACAGGGTTGGGAGAAAAACTGTTTTTT
. | . | TRBJ2-4 | TRBV28 | CASRGRVYDIQYF | TGTGCCAGCAGGGGACGTGTCTACGACATTCAGTACTTC
. | . | TRBJ2-5 | TRBV18 | CASSPPGPSIQETQYF | TGTGCCAGCTCACCACCGGGACCATCCATACAAGAGACCCAGTACTTC
. | . | TRBJ2-7 | TRBV5-5 | CASSLVGAAEQYF | TGTGCCAGCAGCTTGGTAGGGGCTGCCGAGCAGTACTTC
. | TRBD2 | TRBJ2-1 | TRBV7-3 | CASSPGGAGYNEQFF | TGTGCCAGCAGCCCCGGGGGGGCCGGCTACAATGAGCAGTTCTTC
. | TRBD1 | TRBJ2-5 | TRBV27 | CASSLTGGSETQYF | TGTGCCAGCAGCTTGACAGGGGGCTCGGAGACCCAGTACTTC
. | TRBD1 | TRBJ1-5 | TRBV15 | CATSLETGINQPQHF | TGTGCCACCAGCTTGGAGACAGGGATCAATCAGCCCCAGCATTTT
. | . | TRBJ1-4 | TRBV11-2 | CASSSSRRKLFF | TGTGCCAGCAGCTCCAGCAGACGGAAACTGTTTTTT
. | TRBD1 | TRBJ1-4 | TRBV27 | CASSFGQDPKGGAGEKLFF | TGTGCCAGCAGTTTTGGCCAGGACCCAAAAGGGGGCGCGGGTGAAAAACTGTTTTTT
. | . | TRBJ1-2 | TRBV7-2 | CASSPSWGGGYTF | TGTGCCAGCAGCCCCTCGTGGGGTGGGGGCTACACCTTC
. | TRBD2 | TRBJ2-2 | TRBV9 | CASSVALAGDTGELFF | TGTGCCAGCAGCGTAGCACTAGCGGGGGATACCGGGGAGCTGTTTTTT
. | . | TRBJ2-7 | TRBV4-1 | CASSQDWAGAYEQYF | TGCGCCAGCAGCCAAGATTGGGCAGGGGCGTACGAGCAGTACTTC
. | . | TRBJ1-3 | TRBV5-5 | CASSLRYIRSGNTIYF | TGTGCCAGCAGCTTGCGGTACATACGCTCTGGAAACACCATATATTTT
. | TRBD2 | TRBJ2-1 | TRBV9 | CASSVVASGRDEQFF | TGTGCCAGCAGCGTAGTGGCTAGCGGGCGGGATGAGCAGTTCTTC
once | . | TRBJ2-5 | TRBV5-4 | CASSLVEGQETQYF | TGTGCCAGCAGCTTGGTAGAGGGACAAGAGACCCAGTACTTC
. | . | TRBJ1-5 | TRBV10-3 | CAISEAQGRNQPQHF | TGTGCCATCAGTGAGGCTCAGGGCCGGAATCAGCCCCAGCATTTT
few | . | TRBJ1-1 | TRBV7-9 | CASSLGQQAFF | TGTGCCAGCAGCTTAGGGCAGCAGGCTTTCTTT
. | TRBD2 | TRBJ2-1 | TRBV7-9 | CASSLEAGVGYEQFF | TGTGCCAGCAGCTTAGAGGCGGGAGTTGGTTATGAGCAGTTCTTC
. | . | TRBJ2-6 | TRBV6-1 | CASIHKRSGANVLTF | TGTGCCAGCATACATAAGCGATCTGGGGCCAACGTCCTGACTTTC
once | TRBD1 | TRBJ2-7 | TRBV5-1 | CASRGGQGMREQYF | TGCGCCAGCAGGGGGGGACAGGGGATGCGCGAGCAGTACTTC
. | . | TRBJ1-2 | TRBV14 | CASSQERTLKGTF | TGTGCCAGCAGCCAAGAAAGGACACTGAAGGGTACCTTC
. | . | TRBJ2-5 | TRBV2 | CASSLEETQYF | TGTGCCAGCAGTCTAGAAGAGACCCAGTACTTC
. | TRBD1 | TRBJ2-3 | TRBV11-3 | CASSLARGSTQYF | TGTGCCAGCAGCTTAGCCAGGGGGAGTACGCAGTATTTT
. | . | TRBJ1-1 | TRBV27 | CASSWDGKMNTEAFF | TGTGCCAGCAGCTGGGACGGAAAAATGAACACTGAAGCTTTCTTT
. | . | TRBJ1-1 | TRBV11-3 | CASSLVGDEAEAFF | TGTGCCAGCAGCTTAGTGGGGGATGAGGCTGAAGCTTTCTTT
. | TRBD1 | TRBJ1-2 | TRBV5-1 | CASSLRQGGNGYTF | TGCGCCAGCAGCTTACGACAGGGAGGTAATGGCTACACCTTC
. | TRBD1 | TRBJ2-7 | TRBV27 | CASSFRDRGSEQYF | TGTGCCAGCAGCTTCCGGGACAGGGGAAGCGAGCAGTACTTC
. | TRBD1 | TRBJ1-1 | TRBV29-1 | CSALGDRGTEAFF | TGCAGCGCCCTGGGGGACAGGGGCACTGAAGCTTTCTTT
. | . | TRBJ2-7 | TRBV7-9 | CASSSFSGGSAYEQYF | TGTGCCAGCAGCTCCTTCTCGGGGGGCTCGGCCTACGAGCAGTACTTC
. | TRBD1 | TRBJ1-1 | TRBV5-1 | CASSSPLQGIHQAFF | TGCGCCAGCAGCTCCCCCCTACAGGGGATACACCAAGCTTTCTTT
. | TRBD1 | TRBJ1-2 | TRBV4-1 | CASSPGTGYNYGYTF | TGCGCCAGCAGCCCCGGGACAGGGTATAACTATGGCTACACCTTC
. | . | TRBJ1-5 | TRBV30 | CAWSLTLGHQPQHF | TGTGCCTGGAGTCTGACTCTAGGACATCAGCCCCAGCATTTT
. | . | TRBJ1-2 | TRBV29-1 | CSVEKRELGGYTF | TGCAGCGTTGAAAAGAGGGAATTGGGTGGCTACACCTTC